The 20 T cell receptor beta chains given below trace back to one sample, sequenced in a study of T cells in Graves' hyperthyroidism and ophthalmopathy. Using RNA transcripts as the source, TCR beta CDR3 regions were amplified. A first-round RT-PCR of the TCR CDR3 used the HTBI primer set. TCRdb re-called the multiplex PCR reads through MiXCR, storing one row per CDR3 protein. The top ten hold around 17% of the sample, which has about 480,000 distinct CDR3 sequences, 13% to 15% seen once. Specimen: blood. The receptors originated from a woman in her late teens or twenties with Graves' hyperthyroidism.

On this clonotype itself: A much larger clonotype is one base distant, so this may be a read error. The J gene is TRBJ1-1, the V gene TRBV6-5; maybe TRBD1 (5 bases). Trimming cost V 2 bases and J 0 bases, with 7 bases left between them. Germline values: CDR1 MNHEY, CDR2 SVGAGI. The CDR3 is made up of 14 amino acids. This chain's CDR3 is CASSYGALNTEAFF. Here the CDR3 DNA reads TGTGCCAGCAGTTACGGGGCACTGAACACTGAAGCTTTCTTT.

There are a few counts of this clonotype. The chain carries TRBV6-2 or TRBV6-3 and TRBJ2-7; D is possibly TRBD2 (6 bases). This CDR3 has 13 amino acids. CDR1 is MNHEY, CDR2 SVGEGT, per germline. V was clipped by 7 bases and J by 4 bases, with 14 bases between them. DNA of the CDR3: TGTGCCAGCACTACGACTAGTAAGTACGAGCAGTACGTC. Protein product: CASTTTSKYEQYV.

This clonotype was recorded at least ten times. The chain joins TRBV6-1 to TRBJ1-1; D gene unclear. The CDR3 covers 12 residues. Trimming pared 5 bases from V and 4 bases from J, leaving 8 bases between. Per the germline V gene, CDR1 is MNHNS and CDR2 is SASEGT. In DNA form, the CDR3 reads TGTGCCAGCAGTCAGAGGACCACTGAAGCTTTCTTT. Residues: CASSQRTTEAFF.

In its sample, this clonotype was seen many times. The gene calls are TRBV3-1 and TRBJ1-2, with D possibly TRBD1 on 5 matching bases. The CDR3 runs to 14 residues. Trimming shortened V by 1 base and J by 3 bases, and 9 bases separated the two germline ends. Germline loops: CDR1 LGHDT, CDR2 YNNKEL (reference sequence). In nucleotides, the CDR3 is TGTGCCAGCAGCCAAGGAGGGGAAGACTATGGCTACACCTTC. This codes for CASSQGGEDYGYTF. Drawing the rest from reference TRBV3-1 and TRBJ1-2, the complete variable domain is DTAVSQTPKYLVTQMGNDKSIKCEQNLGHDTMYWYKQDSKKFLKIMFSYNNKELIINETVPNRFSPKSPDKAHLNLHINSLELGDSAVYFCASSQGGEDYGYTFGSGTRLTVV.

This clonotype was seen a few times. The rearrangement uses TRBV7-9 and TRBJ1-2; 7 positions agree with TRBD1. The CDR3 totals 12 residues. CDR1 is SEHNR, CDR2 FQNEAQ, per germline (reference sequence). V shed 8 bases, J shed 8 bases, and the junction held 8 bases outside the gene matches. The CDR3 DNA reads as TGTGCCAGCGCCGGGACAGCGTCCGGCTACACCTTC. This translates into CASAGTASGYTF.

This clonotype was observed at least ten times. CDR3: CSAILQNSPLHF. CDR3 DNA sequence: TGCAGTGCTATTTTACAGAATTCACCCCTCCACTTT. The chain has TRBV20-1 and TRBJ1-6, with D unclear. CDR1 DFQATT and CDR2 SNEGSKA come from the germline V gene (reference sequence). Trimming pared 4 bases from V and 7 bases from J, leaving 8 bases between. This CDR3 is 12 amino acids long.

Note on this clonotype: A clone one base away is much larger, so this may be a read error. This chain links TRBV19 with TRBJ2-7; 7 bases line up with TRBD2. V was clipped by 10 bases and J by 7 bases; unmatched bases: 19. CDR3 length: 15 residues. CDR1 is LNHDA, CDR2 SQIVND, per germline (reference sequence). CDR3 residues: CATPLRAGDRLEQYF. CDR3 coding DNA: TGTGCCACCCCTCTCCGGGCGGGAGACCGTTTGGAGCAGTACTTC.

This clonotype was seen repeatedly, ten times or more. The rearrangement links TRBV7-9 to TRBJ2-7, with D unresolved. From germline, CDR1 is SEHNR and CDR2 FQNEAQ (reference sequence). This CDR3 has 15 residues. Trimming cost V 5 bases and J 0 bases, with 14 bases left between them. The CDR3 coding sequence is TGTGCCAGCAGCCTCCTTTCTACGAGCTCCTACGAGCAGTACTTC. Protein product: CASSLLSTSSYEQYF.

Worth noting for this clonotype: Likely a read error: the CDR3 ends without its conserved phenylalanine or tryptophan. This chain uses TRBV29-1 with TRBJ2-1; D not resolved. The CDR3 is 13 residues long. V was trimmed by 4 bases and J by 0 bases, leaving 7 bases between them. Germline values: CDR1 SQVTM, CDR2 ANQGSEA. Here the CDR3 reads CSVAGSSYNEQFL. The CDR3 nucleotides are TGCAGCGTTGCGGGCAGCTCCTACAATGAGCAGTTCCTC.

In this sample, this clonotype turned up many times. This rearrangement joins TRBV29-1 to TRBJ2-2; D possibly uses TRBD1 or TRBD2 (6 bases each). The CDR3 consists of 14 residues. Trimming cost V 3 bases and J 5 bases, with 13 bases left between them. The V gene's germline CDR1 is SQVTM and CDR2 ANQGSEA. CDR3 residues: CSVDRGGGTGELFF. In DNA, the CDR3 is TGCAGCGTTGACCGTGGAGGGGGAACCGGGGAGCTGTTTTTT.

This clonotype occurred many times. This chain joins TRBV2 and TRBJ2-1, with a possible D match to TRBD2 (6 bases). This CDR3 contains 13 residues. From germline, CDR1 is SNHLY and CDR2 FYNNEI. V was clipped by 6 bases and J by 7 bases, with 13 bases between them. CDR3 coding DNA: TGTGCCAGCAGGCTGGAGGGCTGGAATGAGCAGTTCTTC. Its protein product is CASRLEGWNEQFF. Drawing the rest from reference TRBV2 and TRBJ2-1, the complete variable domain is EPEVTQTPSHQVTQMGQEVILRCVPISNHLYFYWYRQILGQKVEFLVSFYNNEISEKSEIFDDQFSVERPDGSNFTLKIRSTKLEDSAMYFCASRLEGWNEQFFGPGTRLTVL.

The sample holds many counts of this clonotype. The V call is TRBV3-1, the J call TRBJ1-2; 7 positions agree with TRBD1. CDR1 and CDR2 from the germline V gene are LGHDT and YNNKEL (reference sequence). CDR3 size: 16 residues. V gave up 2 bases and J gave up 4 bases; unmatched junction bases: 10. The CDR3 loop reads CASSQQSTGLLYGYTF. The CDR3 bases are TGTGCCAGCAGCCAACAGTCGACAGGGCTTCTCTATGGCTACACCTTC.

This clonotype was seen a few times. CDR3 protein: CASSYAREAGEQFF. CDR3 nucleotides: TGTGCCAGCAGTTACGCGCGGGAGGCGGGTGAGCAGTTCTTC. The rearrangement uses TRBV6-5 and TRBJ2-1, with 8 nucleotides matching TRBD2. The trim removed 2 bases at V and 9 bases at J, leaving 6 bases unmatched. The germline CDR1 and CDR2 sequences are MNHEY and SVGAGI. This CDR3 has 14 amino acids.

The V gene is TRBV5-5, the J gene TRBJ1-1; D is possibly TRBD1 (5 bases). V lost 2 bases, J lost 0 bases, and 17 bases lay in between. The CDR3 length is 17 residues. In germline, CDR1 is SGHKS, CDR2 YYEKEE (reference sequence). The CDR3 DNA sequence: TGTGCCAGCAGCTTTCGACAGAGCCTACTCATGAACACTGAAGCTTTCTTT. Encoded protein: CASSFRQSLLMNTEAFF. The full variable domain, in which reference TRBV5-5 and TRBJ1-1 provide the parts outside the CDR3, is DAGVTQSPTHLIKTRGQQVTLRCSPISGHKSVSWYQQVLGQGPQFIFQYYEKEERGRGNFPDRFSARQFPNYSSELNVNALLLGDSALYLCASSFRQSLLMNTEAFFGQGTRLTVV.

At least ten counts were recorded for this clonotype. For the CDR3, the DNA is TGCGCCAGCAGTTTCGCGCGTGAGACCCAGTACTTC. The encoded protein is CASSFARETQYF. This chain links TRBV10-2 with TRBJ2-5; D is undetermined. From germline, CDR1 is WSHSY and CDR2 SAAADI. There are 12 residues in the CDR3. Trimming left V 5 bases short and J 5 bases short, with 9 bases between.

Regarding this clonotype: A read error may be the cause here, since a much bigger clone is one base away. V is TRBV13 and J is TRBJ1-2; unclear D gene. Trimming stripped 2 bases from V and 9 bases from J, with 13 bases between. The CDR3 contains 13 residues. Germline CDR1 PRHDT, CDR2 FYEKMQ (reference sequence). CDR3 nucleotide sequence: TGTGCCAGCAGCTTAAGTCCAGATTATAGCTACACCTTC. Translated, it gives CASSLSPDYSYTF.

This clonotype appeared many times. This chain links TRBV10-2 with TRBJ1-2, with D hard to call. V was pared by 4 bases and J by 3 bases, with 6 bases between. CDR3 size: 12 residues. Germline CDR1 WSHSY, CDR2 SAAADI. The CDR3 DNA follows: TGCGCCAGCAGTGTGACGGACTATGGCTACACCTTC. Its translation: CASSVTDYGYTF.

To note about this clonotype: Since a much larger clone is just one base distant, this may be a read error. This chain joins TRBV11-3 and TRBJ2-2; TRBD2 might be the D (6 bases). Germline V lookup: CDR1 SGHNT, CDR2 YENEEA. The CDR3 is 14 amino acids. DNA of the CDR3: TGTGCCAGCACCCCCGTAGCAGGCACCGGGGGGCTGTTTTTT. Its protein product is CASTPVAGTGGLFF. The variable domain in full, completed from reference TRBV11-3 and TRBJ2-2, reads EAGVVQSPRYKIIEKKQPVAFWCNPISGHNTLYWYLQNLGQGPELLIRYENEEAVDDSQLPKDRFSAERLKGVDSTLKIQPAELGDSAVYLCASTPVAGTGGLFFGEGSRLTVL.

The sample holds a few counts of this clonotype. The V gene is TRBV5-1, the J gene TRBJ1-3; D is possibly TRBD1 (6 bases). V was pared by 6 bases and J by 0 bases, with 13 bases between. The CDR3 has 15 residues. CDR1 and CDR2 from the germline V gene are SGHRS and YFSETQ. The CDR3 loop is CASTDRPDSGNTIYF. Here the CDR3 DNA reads TGCGCCAGCACGGACAGACCTGACTCTGGAAACACCATATATTTT. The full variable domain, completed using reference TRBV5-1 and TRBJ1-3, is KAGVTQTPRYLIKTRGQQVTLSCSPISGHRSVSWYQQTPGQGLQFLFEYFSETQRNKGNFPGRFSGRQFSNSRSEMNVSTLELGDSALYLCASTDRPDSGNTIYFGEGSWLTVV.

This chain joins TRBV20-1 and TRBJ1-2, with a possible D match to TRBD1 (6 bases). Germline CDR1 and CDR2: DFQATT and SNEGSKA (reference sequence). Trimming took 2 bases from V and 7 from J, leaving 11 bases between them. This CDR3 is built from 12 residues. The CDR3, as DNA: TGCAGTGCTAGACCGGGGGGCGTTGGCTACACCTTC. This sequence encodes CSARPGGVGYTF.